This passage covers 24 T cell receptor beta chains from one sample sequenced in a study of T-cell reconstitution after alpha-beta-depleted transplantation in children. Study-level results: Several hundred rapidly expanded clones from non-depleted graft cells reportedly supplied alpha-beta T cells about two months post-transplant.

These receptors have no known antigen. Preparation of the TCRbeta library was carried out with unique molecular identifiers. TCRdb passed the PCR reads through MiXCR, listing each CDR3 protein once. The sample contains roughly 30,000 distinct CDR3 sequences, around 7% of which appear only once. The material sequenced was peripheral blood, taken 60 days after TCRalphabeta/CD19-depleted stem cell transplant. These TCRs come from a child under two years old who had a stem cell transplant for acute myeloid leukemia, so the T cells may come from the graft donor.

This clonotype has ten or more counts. The CDR3 coding sequence is TGTGCCAGCAGCTTACGAGGGACAGGGAATGGGGAGCAGTACTTC. The encoded protein is CASSLRGTGNGEQYF. The genes are TRBV7-8 and TRBJ2-7, with 9 bases matching TRBD1. Germline loops: CDR1 SGHVS, CDR2 FQNEAQ. The CDR3 has 15 residues. J was trimmed by 7 bases and V by 2 bases; bases with no gene match: 9.

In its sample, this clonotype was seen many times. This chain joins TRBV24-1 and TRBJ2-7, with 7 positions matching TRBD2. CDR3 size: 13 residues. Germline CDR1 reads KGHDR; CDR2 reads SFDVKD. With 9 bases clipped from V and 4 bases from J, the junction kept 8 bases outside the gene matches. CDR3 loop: CATESQGGYEQYF. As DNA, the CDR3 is TGTGCCACCGAATCCCAGGGAGGGTACGAGCAGTACTTC.

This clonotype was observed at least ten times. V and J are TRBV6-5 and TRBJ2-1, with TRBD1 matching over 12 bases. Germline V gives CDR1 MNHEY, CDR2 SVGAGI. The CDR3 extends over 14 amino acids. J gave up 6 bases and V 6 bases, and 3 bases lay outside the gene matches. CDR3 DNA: TGTGCCAGCAGCCGGGACAGGGGGCCCAATGAGCAGTTCTTC. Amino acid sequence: CASSRDRGPNEQFF.

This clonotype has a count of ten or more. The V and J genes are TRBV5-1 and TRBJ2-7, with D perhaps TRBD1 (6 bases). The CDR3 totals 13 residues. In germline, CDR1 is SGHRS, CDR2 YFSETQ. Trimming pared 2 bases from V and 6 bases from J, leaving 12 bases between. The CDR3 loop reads CASSLIQGPEQYF. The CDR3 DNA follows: TGCGCCAGCAGCTTAATACAGGGACCCGAGCAGTACTTC.

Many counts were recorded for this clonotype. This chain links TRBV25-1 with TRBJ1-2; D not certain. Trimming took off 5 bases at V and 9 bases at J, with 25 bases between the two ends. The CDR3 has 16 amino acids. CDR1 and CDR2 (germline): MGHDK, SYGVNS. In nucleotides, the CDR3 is TGTGCCAGCAGTCTCACATTGTTCGGGCTCTCTATGCGCTACACCTTC. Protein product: CASSLTLFGLSMRYTF.

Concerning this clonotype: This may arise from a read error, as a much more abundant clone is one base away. Written as DNA, the CDR3 is TGCAGAGCTCCCATCCCTAACTATGGCTACACCTTC. It specifies CRAPIPNYGYTF. V usage is TRBV20-1 and J usage is TRBJ1-2; D is uncertain. CDR1 DFQATT and CDR2 SNEGSKA come from the germline V gene (reference sequence). The CDR3 contains 12 residues.

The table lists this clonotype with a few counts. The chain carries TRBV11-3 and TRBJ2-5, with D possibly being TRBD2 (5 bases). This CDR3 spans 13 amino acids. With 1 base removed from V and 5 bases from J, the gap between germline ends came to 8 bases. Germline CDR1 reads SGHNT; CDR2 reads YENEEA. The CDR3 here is CASSLGGFETQYF. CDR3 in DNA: TGTGCCAGCAGCTTAGGAGGGTTTGAGACCCAGTACTTC.

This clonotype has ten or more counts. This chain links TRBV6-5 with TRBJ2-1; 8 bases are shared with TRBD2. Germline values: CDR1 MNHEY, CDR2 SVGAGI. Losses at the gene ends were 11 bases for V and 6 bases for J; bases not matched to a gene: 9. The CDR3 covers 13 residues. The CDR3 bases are TGTGCCGCCGGGAGGACTAGCAGCAATGAGCAGTTCTTC. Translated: CAAGRTSSNEQFF.

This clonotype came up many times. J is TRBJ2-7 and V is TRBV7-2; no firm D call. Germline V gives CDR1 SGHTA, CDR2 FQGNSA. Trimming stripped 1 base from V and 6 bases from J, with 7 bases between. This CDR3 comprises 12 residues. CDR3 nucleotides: TGTGCCAGCAGCTTAGGATTTAGCGAGCAGTACTTC. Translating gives CASSLGFSEQYF.

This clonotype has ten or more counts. The CDR3 DNA reads as TGTGCCAGCAGTTACTCCGGTTTAGAAACTAGGATCAATGAGCAGTTCTTC. Protein: CASSYSGLETRINEQFF. This sequence joins TRBV6-5 and TRBJ2-1; D possibly corresponds to TRBD2 (5 bases). The CDR3 has 17 amino acids. Germline assignment: CDR1 MNHEY and CDR2 SVGAGI. V lost 0 bases to trimming and J lost 6 bases, with 18 bases between them.

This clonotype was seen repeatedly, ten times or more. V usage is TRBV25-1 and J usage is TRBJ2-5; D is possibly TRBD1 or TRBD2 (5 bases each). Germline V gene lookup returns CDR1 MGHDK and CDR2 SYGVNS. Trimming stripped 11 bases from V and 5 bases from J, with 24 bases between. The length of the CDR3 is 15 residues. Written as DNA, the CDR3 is TGTGCCTTCTTAACGACGGGACGGTTCGTGGAGACCCAGTACTTC. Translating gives CAFLTTGRFVETQYF.

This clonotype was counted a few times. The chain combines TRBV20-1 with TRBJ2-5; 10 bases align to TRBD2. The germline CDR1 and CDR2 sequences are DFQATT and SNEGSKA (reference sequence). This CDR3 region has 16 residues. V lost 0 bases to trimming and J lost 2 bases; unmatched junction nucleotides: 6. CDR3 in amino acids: CSARDLAGGGQETQYF. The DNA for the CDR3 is TGCAGTGCTAGAGATTTAGCGGGAGGAGGACAAGAGACCCAGTACTTC.

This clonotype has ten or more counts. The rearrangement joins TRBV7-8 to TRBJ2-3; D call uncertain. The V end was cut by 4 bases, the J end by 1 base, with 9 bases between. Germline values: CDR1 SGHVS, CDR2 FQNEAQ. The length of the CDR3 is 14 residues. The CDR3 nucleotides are TGTGCCAGCAGCTCCGAGCCCCGCACAGATACGCAGTATTTT. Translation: CASSSEPRTDTQYF.

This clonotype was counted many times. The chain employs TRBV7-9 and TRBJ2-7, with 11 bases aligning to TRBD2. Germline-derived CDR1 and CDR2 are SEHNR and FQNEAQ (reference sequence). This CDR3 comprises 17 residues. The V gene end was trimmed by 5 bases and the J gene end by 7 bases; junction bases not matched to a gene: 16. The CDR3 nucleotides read TGTGCCAGCAGCCCTACTCCCCAACTAGCGGGAGCTAAGGAGCAGTACTTC. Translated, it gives CASSPTPQLAGAKEQYF. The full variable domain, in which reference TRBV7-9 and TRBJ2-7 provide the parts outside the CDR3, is DTGVSQNPRHKITKRGQNVTFRCDPISEHNRLYWYRQTLGQGPEFLTYFQNEAQLEKSRLLSDRFSAERPKGSFSTLEIQRTEQGDSAMYLCASSPTPQLAGAKEQYFGPGTRLTVT.

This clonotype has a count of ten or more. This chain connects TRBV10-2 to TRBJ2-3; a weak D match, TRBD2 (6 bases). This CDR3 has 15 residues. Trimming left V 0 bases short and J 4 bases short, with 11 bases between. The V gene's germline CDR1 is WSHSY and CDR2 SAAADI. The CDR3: CASSESGGMADTQYF. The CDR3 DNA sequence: TGCGCCAGCAGTGAGTCAGGCGGGATGGCAGATACGCAGTATTTT.

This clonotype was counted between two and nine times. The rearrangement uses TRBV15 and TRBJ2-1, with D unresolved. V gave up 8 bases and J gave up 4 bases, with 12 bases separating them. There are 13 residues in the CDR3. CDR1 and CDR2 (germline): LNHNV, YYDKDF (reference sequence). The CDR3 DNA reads TGTGCCACCGGCACCCAGGTTTACAATGAGCAGTTCTTC. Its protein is CATGTQVYNEQFF. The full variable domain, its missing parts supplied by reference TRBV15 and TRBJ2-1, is DAMVIQNPRYQVTQFGKPVTLSCSQTLNHNVMYWYQQKSSQAPKLLFHYYDKDFNNEADTPDNFQSRRPNTSFCFLDIRSPGLGDTAMYLCATGTQVYNEQFFGPGTRLTVL.

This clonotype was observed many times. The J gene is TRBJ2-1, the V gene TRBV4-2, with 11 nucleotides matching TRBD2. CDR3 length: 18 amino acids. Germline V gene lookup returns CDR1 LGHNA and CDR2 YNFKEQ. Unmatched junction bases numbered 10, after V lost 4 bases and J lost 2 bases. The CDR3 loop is CASSPGLADGGPYNEQFF. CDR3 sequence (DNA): TGTGCCAGCAGCCCGGGACTAGCGGACGGGGGGCCCTACAATGAGCAGTTCTTC.

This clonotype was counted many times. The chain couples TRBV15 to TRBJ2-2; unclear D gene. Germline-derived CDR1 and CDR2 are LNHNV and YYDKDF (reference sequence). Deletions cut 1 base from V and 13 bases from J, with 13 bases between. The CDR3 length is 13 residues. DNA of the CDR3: TGTGCCACCAGCAGAGTTCTCCGGGTCGGGCTGTTTTTT. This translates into CATSRVLRVGLFF.

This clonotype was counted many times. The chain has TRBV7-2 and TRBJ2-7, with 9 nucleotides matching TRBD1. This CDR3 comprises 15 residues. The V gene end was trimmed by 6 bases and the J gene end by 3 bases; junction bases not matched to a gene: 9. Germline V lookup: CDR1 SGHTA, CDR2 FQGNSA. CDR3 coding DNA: TGTGCCAGCAGAGGGGCGGGACAGGGTGGCTACGAGCAGTACTTC. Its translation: CASRGAGQGGYEQYF.

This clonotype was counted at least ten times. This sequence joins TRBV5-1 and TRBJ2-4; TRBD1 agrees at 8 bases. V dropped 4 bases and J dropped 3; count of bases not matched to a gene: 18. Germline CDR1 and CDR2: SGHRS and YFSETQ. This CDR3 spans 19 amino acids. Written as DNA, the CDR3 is TGCGCCAGCAGCCAACACTACAGGGGGACTTCAAGAGGCAAAAACATTCAGTACTTC. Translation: CASSQHYRGTSRGKNIQYF.

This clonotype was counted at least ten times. CDR3 nucleotides: TGTGCCAGCAGCGCTTGGACAGGGGCCGCGTACCAAGAGACCCAGTACTTC. It specifies CASSAWTGAAYQETQYF. V usage is TRBV7-6 and J usage is TRBJ2-5, with TRBD1 matching over 9 bases. V was clipped by 5 bases and J by 0 bases; unmatched bases: 10. The CDR3 extends over 17 amino acids. CDR1 is SGHVS, CDR2 FNYEAQ, per germline.

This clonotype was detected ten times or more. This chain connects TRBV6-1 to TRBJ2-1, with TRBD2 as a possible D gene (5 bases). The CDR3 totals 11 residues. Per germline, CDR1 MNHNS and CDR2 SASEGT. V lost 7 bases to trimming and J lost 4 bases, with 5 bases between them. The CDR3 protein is CASTGYNEQFF. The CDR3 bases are TGTGCCAGCACGGGGTACAATGAGCAGTTCTTC.

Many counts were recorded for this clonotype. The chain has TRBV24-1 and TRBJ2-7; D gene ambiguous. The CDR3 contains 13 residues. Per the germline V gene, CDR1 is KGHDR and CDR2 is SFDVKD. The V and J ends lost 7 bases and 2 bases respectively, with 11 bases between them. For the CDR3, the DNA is TGTGCCACCAGCGGCCAGGACCCCTACGAGCAGTACTTC. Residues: CATSGQDPYEQYF.

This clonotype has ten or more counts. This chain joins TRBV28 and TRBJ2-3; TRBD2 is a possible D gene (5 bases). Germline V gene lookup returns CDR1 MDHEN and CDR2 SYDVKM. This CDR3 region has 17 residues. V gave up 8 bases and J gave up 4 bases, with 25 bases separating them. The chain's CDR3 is CASPPWPRAGSADTQYF. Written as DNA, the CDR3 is TGTGCCAGCCCGCCATGGCCCCGGGCGGGTTCAGCAGATACGCAGTATTTT.